These T cell receptor beta chains were read from a single sample in a study of CXCR3-negative and CXCR3-positive naive CD8 T cells. TCRdb reprocessed the 5' RACE reads, keeping one entry per CDR3 protein, no DNA. The listing records about 58,000 distinct CDR3 sequences. The source material was naive CXCR3- CD8+ T cells from blood. These receptors came from a human donor in good health. Some clones in this sample may be carry-over from other donors' samples. Each CDR3 is given with its conserved first and last residue.

TRBV7-9	TRBJ2-1	CASSTHSNEQFF
TRBV14	TRBJ2-1	CASSQGLRQGFNNEQFF
TRBV29-1	TRBJ1-4	CSVEAHEKLFF
TRBV29-1	TRBJ1-2	CSVDGQGYYGYTF
TRBV7-9	TRBJ2-3	CASSTSGGPDTQYF
TRBV11-2	TRBJ2-5	CASSFLGSETETQYF
TRBV14	TRBJ2-7	CASSQVVSRPYEQYF
TRBV4-3	TRBJ2-1	CASSLAPTGYNEQFF
TRBV28	TRBJ1-4	CASTVLEKSNEKLFF
TRBV7-3	TRBJ2-1	CASSLMGLAGGLYNEQFF
TRBV6-6	TRBJ2-3	CASSRLAGGPDTQYF
TRBV29-1	TRBJ2-2	CSVVREGGELFF
TRBV4-3	TRBJ2-7	CASSPTSGDYEQYF
TRBV4-1	TRBJ1-2	CASSQEERTVYGYTF
TRBV12-3/TRBV12-4	TRBJ1-2	CASSILKTNYGYTF
TRBV7-3	TRBJ2-1	CASSLAANNYNEQFF
TRBV4-2	TRBJ2-1	CASSQDPQGDYNEQFF